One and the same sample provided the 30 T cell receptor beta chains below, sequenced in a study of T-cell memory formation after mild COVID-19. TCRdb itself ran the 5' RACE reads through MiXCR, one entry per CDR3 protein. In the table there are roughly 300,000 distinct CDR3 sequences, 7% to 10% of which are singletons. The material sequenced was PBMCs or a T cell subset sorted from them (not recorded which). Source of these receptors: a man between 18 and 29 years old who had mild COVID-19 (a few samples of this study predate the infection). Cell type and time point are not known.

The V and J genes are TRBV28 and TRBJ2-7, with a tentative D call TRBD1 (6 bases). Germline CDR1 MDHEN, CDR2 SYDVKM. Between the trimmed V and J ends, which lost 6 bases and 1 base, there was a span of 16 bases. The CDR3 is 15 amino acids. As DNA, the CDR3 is TGTGCCAGCAGAACAGGGAGTTGGGGATCCTACGAGCAGTACTTC. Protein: CASRTGSWGSYEQYF.

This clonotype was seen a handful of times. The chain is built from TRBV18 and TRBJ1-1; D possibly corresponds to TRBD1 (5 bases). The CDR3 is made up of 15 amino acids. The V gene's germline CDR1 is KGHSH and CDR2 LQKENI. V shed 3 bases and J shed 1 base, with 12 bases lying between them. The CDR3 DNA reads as TGTGCCAGCTCACCTTACTCAGGGCAGAACACTGAAGCTTTCTTT. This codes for CASSPYSGQNTEAFF.

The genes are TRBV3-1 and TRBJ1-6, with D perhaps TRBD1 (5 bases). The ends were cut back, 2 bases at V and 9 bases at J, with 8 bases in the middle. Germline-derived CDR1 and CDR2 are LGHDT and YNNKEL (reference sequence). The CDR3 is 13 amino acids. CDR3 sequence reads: CASSQRQRSPLHF. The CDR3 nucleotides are TGTGCCAGCAGCCAACGACAGCGTTCACCCCTCCACTTT.

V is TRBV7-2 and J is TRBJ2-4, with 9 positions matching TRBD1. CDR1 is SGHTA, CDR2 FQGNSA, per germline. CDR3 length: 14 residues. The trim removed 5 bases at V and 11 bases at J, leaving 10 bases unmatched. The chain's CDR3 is CASSLDRTGAVQYF. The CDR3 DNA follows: TGTGCCAGCAGCCTAGATCGGACAGGGGCAGTTCAGTACTTC. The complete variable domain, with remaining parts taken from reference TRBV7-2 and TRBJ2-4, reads GAGVSQSPSNKVTEKGKDVELRCDPISGHTALYWYRQSLGQGLEFLIYFQGNSAPDKSGLPSDRFSAERTGGSVSTLTIQRTQQEDSAVYLCASSLDRTGAVQYFGAGTRLSVL.

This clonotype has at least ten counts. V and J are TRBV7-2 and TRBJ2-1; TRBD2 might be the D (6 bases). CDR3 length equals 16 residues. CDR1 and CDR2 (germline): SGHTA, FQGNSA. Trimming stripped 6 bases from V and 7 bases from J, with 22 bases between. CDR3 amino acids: CASSPGGRGLMNEQFF. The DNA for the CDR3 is TGTGCCAGCAGTCCCGGGGGTAGGGGCCTGATGAATGAGCAGTTCTTC. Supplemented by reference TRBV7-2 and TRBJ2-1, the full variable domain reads GAGVSQSPSNKVTEKGKDVELRCDPISGHTALYWYRQSLGQGLEFLIYFQGNSAPDKSGLPSDRFSAERTGGSVSTLTIQRTQQEDSAVYLCASSPGGRGLMNEQFFGPGTRLTVL.

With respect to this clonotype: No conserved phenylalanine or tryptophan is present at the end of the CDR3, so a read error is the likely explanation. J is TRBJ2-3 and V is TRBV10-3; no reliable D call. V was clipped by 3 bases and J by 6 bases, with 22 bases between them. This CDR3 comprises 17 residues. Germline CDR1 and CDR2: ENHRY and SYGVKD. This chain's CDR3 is CAISETLQHGVLDTQYS. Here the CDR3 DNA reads TGTGCCATCAGTGAAACCCTTCAACATGGGGTCCTCGATACGCAGTATTCT.

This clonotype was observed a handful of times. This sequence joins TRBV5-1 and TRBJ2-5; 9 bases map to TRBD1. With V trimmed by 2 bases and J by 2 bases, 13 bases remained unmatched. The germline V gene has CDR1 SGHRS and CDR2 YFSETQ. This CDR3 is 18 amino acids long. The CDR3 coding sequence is TGCGCCAGCAGCTTCACACTTAGGACAGGGGAGAGGCAAGAGACCCAGTACTTC. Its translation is CASSFTLRTGERQETQYF.

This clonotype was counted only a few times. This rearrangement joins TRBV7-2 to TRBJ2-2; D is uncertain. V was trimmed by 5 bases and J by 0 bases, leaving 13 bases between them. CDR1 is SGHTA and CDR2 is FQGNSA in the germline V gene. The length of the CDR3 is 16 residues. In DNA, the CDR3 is TGTGCCAGCAGCGCAAGACGACCGGCGAACACCGGGGAGCTGTTTTTT. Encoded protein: CASSARRPANTGELFF.

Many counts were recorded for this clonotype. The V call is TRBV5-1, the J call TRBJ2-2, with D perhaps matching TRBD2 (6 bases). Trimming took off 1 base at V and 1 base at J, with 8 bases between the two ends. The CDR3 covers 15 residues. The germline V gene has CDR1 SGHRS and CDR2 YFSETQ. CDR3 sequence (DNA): TGCGCCAGCAGCTTGAACGGGGGGAACACCGGGGAGCTGTTTTTT. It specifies CASSLNGGNTGELFF.

The CDR3 nucleotides read TGTGCCAGTAGTATCCTCACAGGGGGGCCAGATACGCAGTATTTT. Translating it yields CASSILTGGPDTQYF. The chain joins TRBV19 to TRBJ2-3; TRBD1 matches at 8 bases. The length of the CDR3 is 15 residues. V lost 3 bases and J lost 4; bases outside the gene matches: 6. Germline V gives CDR1 LNHDA, CDR2 SQIVND (reference sequence).

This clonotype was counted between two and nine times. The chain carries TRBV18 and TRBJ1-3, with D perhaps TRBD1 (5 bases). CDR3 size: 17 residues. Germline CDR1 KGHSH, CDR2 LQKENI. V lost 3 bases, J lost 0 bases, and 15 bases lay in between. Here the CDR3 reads CASSPRDSYYSGNTIYF. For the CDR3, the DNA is TGTGCCAGCTCACCGCGGGACTCCTACTACTCTGGAAACACCATATATTTT.

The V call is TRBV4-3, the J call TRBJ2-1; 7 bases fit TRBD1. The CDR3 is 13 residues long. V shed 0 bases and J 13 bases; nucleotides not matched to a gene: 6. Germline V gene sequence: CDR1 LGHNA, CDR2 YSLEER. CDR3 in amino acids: CASSQDWGQIQFF. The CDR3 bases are TGCGCCAGCAGCCAAGATTGGGGACAGATACAGTTCTTC.

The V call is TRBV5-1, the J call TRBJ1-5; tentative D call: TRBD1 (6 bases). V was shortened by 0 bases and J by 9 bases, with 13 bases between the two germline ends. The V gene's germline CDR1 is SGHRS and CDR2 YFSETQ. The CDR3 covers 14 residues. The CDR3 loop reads CASSLVGGGPPQHF. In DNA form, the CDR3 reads TGCGCCAGCAGCTTGGTAGGAGGGGGACCGCCCCAGCATTTT.

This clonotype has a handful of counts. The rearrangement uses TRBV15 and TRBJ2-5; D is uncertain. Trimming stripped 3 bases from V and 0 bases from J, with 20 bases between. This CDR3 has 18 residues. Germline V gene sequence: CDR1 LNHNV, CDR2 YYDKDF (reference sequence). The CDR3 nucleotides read TGTGCCACCAGCAGTACCTCTACCTTGTTCAATCACCAAGAGACCCAGTACTTC. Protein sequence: CATSSTSTLFNHQETQYF.

The CDR3 DNA is TGCGCCAGCAGCCAAGTACCCAGCACAGATACGCAGTATTTT. This encodes CASSQVPSTDTQYF. The chain employs TRBV4-3 and TRBJ2-3; the D is unclear. There are 14 residues in the CDR3. V was trimmed by 1 base and J by 0 bases, leaving 5 bases between them. Germline values: CDR1 LGHNA, CDR2 YSLEER.

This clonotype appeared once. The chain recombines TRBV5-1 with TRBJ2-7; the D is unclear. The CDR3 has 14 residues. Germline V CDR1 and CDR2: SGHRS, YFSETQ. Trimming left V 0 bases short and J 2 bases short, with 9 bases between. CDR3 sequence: CASSLVGTAYEQYF. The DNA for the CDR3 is TGCGCCAGCAGCTTGGTCGGTACCGCCTACGAGCAGTACTTC.

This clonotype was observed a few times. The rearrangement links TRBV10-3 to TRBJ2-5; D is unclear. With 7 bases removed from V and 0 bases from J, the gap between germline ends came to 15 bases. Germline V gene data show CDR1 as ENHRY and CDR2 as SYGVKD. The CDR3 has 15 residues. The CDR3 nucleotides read TGTGCCATCAACATGGACGGGCCGTACCAAGAGACCCAGTACTTC. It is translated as CAINMDGPYQETQYF.

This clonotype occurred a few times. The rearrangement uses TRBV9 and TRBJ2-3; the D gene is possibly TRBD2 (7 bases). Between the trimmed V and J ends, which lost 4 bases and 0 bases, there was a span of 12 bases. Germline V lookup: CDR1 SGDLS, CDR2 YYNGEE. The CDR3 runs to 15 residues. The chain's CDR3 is CASSKGGESTDTQYF. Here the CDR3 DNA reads TGTGCCAGCAGCAAAGGGGGGGAAAGCACAGATACGCAGTATTTT.

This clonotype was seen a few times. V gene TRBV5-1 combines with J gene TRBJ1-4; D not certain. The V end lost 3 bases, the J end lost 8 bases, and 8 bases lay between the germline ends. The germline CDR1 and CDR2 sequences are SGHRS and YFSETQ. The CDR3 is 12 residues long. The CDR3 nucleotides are TGCGCCAGCAGCTCCGATCTCGAAAAACTGTTTTTT. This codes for CASSSDLEKLFF.

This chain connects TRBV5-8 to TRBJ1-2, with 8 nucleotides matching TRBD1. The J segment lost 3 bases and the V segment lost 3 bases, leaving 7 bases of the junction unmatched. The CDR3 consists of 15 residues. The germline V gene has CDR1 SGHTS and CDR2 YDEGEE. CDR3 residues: CASSSPGQGYYGYTF. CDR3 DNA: TGTGCCAGCAGCTCCCCCGGACAGGGATACTATGGCTACACCTTC.

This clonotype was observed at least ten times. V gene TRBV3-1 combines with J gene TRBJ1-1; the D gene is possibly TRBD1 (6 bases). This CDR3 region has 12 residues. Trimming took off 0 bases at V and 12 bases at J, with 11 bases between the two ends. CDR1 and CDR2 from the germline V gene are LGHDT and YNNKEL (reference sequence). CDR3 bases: TGTGCCAGCAGCCAAGAGCGGGGGGCTCCTTTCTTT. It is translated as CASSQERGAPFF.

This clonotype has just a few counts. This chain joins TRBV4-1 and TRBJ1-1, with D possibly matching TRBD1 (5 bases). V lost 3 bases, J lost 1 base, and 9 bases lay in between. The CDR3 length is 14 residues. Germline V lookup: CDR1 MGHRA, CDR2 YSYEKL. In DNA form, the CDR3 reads TGCGCCAGCAGCCATTGGCAGGGGAACACTGAAGCTTTCTTT. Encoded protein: CASSHWQGNTEAFF.

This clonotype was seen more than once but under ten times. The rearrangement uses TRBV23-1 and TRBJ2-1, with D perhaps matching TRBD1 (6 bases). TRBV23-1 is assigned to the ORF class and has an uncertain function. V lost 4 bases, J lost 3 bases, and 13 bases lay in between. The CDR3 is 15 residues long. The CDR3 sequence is CASSLPGRGYNEQFF. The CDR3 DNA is TGCGCCAGCAGTCTGCCGGGCAGGGGCTACAATGAGCAGTTCTTC.

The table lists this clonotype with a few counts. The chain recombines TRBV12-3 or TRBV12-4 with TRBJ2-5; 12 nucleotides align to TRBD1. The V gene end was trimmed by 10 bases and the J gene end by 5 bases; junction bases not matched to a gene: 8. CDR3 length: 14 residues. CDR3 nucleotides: TGTGCCATACACCCGGGACAGGGGGCCGAGACCCAGTACTTC. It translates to CAIHPGQGAETQYF.

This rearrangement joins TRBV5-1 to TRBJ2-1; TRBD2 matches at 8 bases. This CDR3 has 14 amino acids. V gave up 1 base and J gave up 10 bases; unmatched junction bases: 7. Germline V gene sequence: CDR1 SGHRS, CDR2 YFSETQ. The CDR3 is CASSLISGEYEQFF. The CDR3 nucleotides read TGCGCCAGCAGCTTGATTAGCGGGGAGTACGAGCAGTTCTTC.

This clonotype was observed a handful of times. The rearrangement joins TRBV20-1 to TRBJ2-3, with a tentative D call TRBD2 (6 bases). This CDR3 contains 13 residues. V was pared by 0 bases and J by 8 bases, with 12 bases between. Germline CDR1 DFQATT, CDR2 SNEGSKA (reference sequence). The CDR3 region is CSARDTGGATQYF. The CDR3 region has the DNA TGCAGTGCTAGAGATACCGGGGGAGCTACGCAGTATTTT.

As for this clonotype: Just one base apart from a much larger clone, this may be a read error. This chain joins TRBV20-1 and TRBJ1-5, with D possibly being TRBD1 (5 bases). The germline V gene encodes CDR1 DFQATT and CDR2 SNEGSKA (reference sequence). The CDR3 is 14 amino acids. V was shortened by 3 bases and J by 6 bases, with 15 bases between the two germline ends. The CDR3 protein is CSASPWGQGQPQHF. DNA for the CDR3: TGCAGTGCTAGCCCATGGGGTCAGGGTCAGCCCCAGCATTTT.

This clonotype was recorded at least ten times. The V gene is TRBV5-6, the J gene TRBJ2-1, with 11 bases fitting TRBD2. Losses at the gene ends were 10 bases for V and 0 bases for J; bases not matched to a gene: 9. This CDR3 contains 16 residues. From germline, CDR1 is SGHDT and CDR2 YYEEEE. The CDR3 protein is CAGTSGGPFSYNEQFF. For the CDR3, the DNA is TGTGCCGGAACTAGCGGGGGCCCTTTCTCCTACAATGAGCAGTTCTTC.

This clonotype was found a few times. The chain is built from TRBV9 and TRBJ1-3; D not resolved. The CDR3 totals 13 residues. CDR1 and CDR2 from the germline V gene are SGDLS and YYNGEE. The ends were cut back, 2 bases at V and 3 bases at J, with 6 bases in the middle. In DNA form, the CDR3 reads TGTGCCAGCAGCGTGACGGGTGGAAACACCATATATTTT. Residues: CASSVTGGNTIYF.

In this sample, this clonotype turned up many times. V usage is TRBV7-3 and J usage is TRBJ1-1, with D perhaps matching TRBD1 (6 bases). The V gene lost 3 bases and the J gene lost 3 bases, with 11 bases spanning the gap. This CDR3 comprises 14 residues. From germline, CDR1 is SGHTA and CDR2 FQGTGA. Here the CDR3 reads CASSLGGSDTEAFF. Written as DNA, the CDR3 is TGTGCCAGCAGCTTGGGGGGCTCGGACACTGAAGCTTTCTTT.